A selection of T cell receptor beta chains follows, all from one sample in a study of technical replicates of blood from several donors. Only in-frame clones appear in the TCRdb table, and some are missing; sequencing was by immunoSEQ multiplex PCR. This sample has nearly 95,000 clones; about 95% occur once, and the top ten carry around 0.37%. The sample consisted of T cells isolated from PBMCs. The receptors come from a human donor in good health. The CDR3 runs from the conserved cysteine through the conserved F or W.

j_call: TRBJ2-3; v_call: TRBV5-1; cdr3_aa: CASSLGLAGADTQYF
j_call: TRBJ1-2; v_call: TRBV4-2; cdr3_aa: CASSQESGGFDYGYTF
j_call: TRBJ2-7; v_call: TRBV4-1; cdr3_aa: CASSQDYFYEQYF
j_call: TRBJ2-1; v_call: TRBV6-1; cdr3_aa: CASSSWLAGMDEQFF
j_call: TRBJ2-3; v_call: TRBV27; cdr3_aa: CASRILAGGPDTQYF
j_call: TRBJ1-2; v_call: TRBV5-1; cdr3_aa: CASSEEGSYGYTF
j_call: TRBJ2-3; v_call: TRBV28; cdr3_aa: CASSLLTSSGSTDTQYF
j_call: TRBJ1-2; v_call: TRBV6-5; cdr3_aa: CASSYVEGVQGYTF
j_call: TRBJ1-4; v_call: TRBV9; cdr3_aa: CASSPQGEKLFF
j_call: TRBJ2-5; v_call: TRBV4-1; cdr3_aa: CASSQASGQETQYF
j_call: TRBJ1-2; v_call: TRBV5-1; cdr3_aa: CASSLAGADGYTF
j_call: TRBJ1-5; v_call: TRBV2; cdr3_aa: CASRIAGSQPQHF
j_call: TRBJ2-1; v_call: TRBV7-7; cdr3_aa: CASSHLPRTSGRNNEQFF